This T cell receptor (beta chain) was identified in a study of blood T cell repertoires in COVID-19. Study-level information: The United States, Italy and Spain provided the acute and convalescent COVID-19 samples. The analysed material was cDNA or gDNA that came from T cells, B-cell-depleted T cells, or PBMCs.

CDR3 length: 18 amino acids. Germline V gene lookup returns CDR1 SGHRS and CDR2 YFSETQ. V lost 0 bases and J lost 3, with 21 bases in between. TCRdb's copy holds only in-frame clones and misses some; the assay was immunoSEQ multiplex PCR. The sample carries about 430,000 clones, about 88% recorded once. Contact with a PCR-confirmed or clinician-diagnosed COVID-19 case occurred within 2 weeks of entry. The chain couples TRBV5-1 to TRBJ1-2; a weak D match, TRBD1 (5 bases). Input material: PBMCs or T cells enriched from blood (not recorded which). The sequence came from a woman aged 18-30 years who had been exposed to COVID-19. The CDR3 coding sequence is TGCGCCAGCAGCTTGGTTGGGGGACTACCGGTCGGTGACTATGGCTACACCTTC. It specifies CASSLVGGLPVGDYGYTF.